This T cell receptor beta chain was sequenced in a study of CD8 T cells in ankylosing spondylitis. Study outcomes and limitations: Disease-linked clones reportedly showed significant enrichment in matched ankylosing spondylitis synovial fluid. A TCR beta motif made of fewer than ten highly homologous variants seemed typical of ankylosing spondylitis blood. CD8+ cells made up the disease-linked clones, which were relatively rare in peripheral blood. Both synovial fluid and blood in reactive arthritis had previously been reported to carry some motif variants.

Making use of molecular barcodes, quantitative 5'-RACE generated TCR beta libraries. MiXCR, run by TCRdb on the 5' RACE reads, gives a single entry per CDR3 protein. The sample comprises 350,000 or so distinct CDR3 sequences, roughly 8% of which are singletons, and roughly 15% rests with the top ten. This clonotype was seen only a few times. What it binds is not known. The length of the CDR3 is 14 residues. CDR1 is MNHEY, CDR2 SVGEGT, per germline. The germline V and J ends were trimmed by 6 bases and 8 bases, with 16 bases remaining between them. Sequencing was done on a sample of blood, either unsorted or a sorted T cell fraction (not recorded which). The chain uses TRBV6-2 or TRBV6-3 and TRBJ2-2; TRBD2 is a possible D gene (5 bases). The receptor was isolated from a male donor with ankylosing spondylitis. This CDR3 reads CASSVYLGRGELFF. CDR3 bases: TGTGCCAGCAGCGTGTATTTGGGGAGAGGGGAGCTGTTTTTT.